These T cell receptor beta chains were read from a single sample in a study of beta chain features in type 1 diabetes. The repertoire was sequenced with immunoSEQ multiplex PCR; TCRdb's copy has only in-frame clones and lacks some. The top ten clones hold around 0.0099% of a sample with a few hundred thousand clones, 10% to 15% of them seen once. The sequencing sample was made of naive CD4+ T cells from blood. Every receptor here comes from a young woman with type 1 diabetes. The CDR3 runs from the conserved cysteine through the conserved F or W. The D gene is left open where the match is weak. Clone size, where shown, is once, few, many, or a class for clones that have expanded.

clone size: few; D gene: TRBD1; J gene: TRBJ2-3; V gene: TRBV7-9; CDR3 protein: CASSLRGQSDTQYF; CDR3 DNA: TGTGCCAGCAGCTTAAGGGGGCAGTCAGATACGCAGTATTTT
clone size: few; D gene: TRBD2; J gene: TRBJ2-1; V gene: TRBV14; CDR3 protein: CASSQGLAVSSYNEQFF; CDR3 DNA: TGTGCCAGCAGCCAGGGACTAGCGGTTAGCTCCTACAATGAGCAGTTCTTC
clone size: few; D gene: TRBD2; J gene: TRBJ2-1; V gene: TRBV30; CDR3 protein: CAWEILAGVKNEQFF; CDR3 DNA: TGTGCCTGGGAGATACTAGCGGGAGTCAAGAATGAGCAGTTCTTC
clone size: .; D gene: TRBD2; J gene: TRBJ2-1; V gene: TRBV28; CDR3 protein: CASSPLAGTYNEQFF; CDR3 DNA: TGTGCCAGCAGTCCGCTAGCGGGAACCTACAATGAGCAGTTCTTC
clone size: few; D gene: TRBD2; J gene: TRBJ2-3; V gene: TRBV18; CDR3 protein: CASSPLTSGGTDTQYF; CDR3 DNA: TGTGCCAGCTCACCACTGACTAGCGGGGGCACAGATACGCAGTATTTT
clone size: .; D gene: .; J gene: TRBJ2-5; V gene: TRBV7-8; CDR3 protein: CASSLDGGETQYF; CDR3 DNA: TGTGCCAGCAGCTTAGATGGGGGCGAGACCCAGTACTTC
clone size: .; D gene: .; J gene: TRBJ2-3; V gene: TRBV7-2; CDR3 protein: CASSRGGPAADTQYF; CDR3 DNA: TGTGCCAGCAGCCGAGGCGGGCCGGCGGCAGATACGCAGTATTTT
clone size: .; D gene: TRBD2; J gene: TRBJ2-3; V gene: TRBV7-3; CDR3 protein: CASSLLLAGVSDTQYF; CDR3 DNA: TGTGCCAGCAGCTTACTCCTAGCGGGAGTATCGGATACGCAGTATTTT
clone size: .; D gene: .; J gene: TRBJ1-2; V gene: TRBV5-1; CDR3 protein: CASSPQGDGYTF; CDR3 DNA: TGCGCCAGCAGCCCTCAAGGGGATGGCTACACCTTC
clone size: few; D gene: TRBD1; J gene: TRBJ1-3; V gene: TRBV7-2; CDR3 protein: CASSVFRQGPSGNTIYF; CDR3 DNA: TGTGCCAGCAGCGTATTTCGACAGGGCCCCTCTGGAAACACCATATATTTT
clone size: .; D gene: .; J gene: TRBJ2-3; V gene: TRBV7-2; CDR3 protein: CASSFRGTDTQYF; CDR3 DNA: TGTGCCAGCAGCTTCAGGGGAACAGATACGCAGTATTTT
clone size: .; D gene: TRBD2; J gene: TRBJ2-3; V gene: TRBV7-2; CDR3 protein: CASSLKRGVTDTQYF; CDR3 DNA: TGTGCCAGCAGCTTAAAGCGGGGGGTCACAGATACGCAGTATTTT
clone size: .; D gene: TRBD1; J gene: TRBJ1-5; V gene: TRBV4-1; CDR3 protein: CASEPGQGAKQPQHF; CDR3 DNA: TGCGCCAGCGAACCCGGCCAGGGGGCTAAACAGCCCCAGCATTTT
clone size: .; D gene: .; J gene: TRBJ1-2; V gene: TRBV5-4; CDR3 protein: CASSLQTNYGYTF; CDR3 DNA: TGTGCCAGCAGCTTACAGACTAACTATGGCTACACCTTC
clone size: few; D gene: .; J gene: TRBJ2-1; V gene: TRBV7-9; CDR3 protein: CASSPRRLGVDEQFF; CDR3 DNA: TGTGCCAGCAGCCCGCGGAGACTAGGAGTCGATGAGCAGTTCTTC
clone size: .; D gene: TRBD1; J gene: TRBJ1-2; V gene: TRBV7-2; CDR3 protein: CASSVGHRDSYGYTF; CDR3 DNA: TGTGCCAGCAGCGTAGGTCACCGGGACAGTTATGGCTACACCTTC
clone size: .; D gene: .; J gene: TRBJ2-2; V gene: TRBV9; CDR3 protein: CASSVATGELFF; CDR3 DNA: TGTGCCAGCAGCGTAGCAACCGGGGAGCTGTTTTTT
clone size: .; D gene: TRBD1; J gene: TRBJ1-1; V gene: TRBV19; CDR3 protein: CASSRSRQGPMNTEAFF; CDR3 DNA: TGTGCCAGTAGTAGATCCCGACAGGGCCCCATGAACACTGAAGCTTTCTTT
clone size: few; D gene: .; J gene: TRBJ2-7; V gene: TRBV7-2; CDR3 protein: CASSAPGRWYEQYF; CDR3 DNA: TGTGCCAGCAGCGCTCCGGGGAGGTGGTACGAGCAGTACTTC
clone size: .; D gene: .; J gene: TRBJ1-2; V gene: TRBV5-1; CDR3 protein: CASSSGRSDYGYTF; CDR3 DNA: TGCGCCAGCAGCTCTGGTCGTTCGGACTATGGCTACACCTTC
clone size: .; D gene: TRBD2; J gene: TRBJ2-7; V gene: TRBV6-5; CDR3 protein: CASRTSGSLYEQYF; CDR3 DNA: TGTGCCAGCAGGACTAGCGGGAGTCTCTACGAGCAGTACTTC
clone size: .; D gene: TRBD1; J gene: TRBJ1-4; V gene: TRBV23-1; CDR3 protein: CASSPAGRDRTNEKLFF; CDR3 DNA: TGCGCCAGCAGTCCGGCAGGCCGGGACAGAACTAATGAAAAACTGTTTTTT
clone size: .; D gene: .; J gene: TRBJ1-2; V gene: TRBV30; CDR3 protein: CAWSPTGYGYTF; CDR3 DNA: TGTGCCTGGAGCCCCACAGGCTATGGCTACACCTTC
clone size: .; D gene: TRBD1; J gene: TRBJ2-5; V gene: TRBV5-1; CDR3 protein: CASSLWTGGRETQYF; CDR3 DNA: TGCGCCAGCAGCTTGTGGACAGGGGGCCGAGAGACCCAGTACTTC
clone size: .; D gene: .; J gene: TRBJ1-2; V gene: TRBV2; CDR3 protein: CASVRSGGFNYGYTF; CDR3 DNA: TGTGCCAGCGTTCGGTCAGGAGGGTTTAACTATGGCTACACCTTC
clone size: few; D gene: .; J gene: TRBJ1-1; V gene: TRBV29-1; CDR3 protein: CSVVLRGGERTEAFF; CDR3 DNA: TGCAGCGTTGTATTGAGGGGGGGCGAGCGCACTGAAGCTTTCTTT
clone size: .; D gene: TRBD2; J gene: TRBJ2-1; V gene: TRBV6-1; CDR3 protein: CASSGLAGGDSYNEQFF; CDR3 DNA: TGTGCCAGCAGTGGACTAGCGGGAGGAGACTCCTACAATGAGCAGTTCTTC
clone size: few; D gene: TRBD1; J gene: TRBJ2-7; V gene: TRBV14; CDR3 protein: CASSPLGQPGEQYF; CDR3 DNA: TGTGCCAGCAGCCCCCTGGGACAGCCTGGCGAGCAGTACTTC
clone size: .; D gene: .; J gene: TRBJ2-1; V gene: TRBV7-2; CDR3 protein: CASSSPVTAARNEQFF; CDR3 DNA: TGTGCCAGCAGCTCCCCCGTCACGGCTGCGAGGAATGAGCAGTTCTTC
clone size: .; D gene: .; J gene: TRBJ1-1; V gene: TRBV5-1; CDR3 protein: CASSSAGGVQSTEAFF; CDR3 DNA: TGCGCCAGCAGCTCAGCCGGCGGGGTGCAAAGTACTGAAGCTTTCTTT
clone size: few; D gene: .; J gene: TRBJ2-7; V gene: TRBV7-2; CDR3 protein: CASSLGAESSYEQYF; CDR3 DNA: TGTGCCAGCAGCTTAGGAGCGGAGAGCTCCTACGAGCAGTACTTC
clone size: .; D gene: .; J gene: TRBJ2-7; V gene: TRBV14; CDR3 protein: CASSPGYEQYF; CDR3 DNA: TGTGCCAGCAGCCCGGGCTACGAGCAGTACTTC
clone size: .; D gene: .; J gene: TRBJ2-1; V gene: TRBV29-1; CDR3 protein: CSAGGAREFF; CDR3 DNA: TGCAGCGCCGGCGGGGCCAGAGAGTTCTTC
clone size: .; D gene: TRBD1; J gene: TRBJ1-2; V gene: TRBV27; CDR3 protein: CASSFADRAYGYTF; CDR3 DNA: TGTGCCAGCAGTTTCGCGGACAGGGCCTATGGCTACACCTTC
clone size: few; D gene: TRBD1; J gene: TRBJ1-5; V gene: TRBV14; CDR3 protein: CATHRGNQPQHF; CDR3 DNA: TGTGCCACCCACAGGGGGAATCAGCCCCAGCATTTT
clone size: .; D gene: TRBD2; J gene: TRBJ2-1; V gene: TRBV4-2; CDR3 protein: CASSPQGSPREVYNEQFF; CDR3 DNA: TGTGCCAGCAGCCCCCAAGGTAGTCCACGGGAGGTCTACAATGAGCAGTTCTTC
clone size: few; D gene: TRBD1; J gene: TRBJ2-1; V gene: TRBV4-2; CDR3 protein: CASSRRTGQYNEQFF; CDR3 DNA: TGTGCCAGCAGCCGCCGGACAGGACAATACAATGAGCAGTTCTTC
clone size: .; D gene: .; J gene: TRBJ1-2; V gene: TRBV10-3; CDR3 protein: CAIPEGDGYTF; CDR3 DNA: TGTGCCATCCCGGAAGGGGATGGCTACACCTTC
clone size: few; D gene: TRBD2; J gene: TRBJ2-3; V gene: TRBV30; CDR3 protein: CAWIGLAGADTQYF; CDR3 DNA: TGTGCCTGGATAGGACTAGCGGGAGCAGATACGCAGTATTTT
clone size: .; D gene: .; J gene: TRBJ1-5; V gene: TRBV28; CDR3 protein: CASSPTGAGQPQHF; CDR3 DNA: TGTGCCAGCAGCCCCACTGGGGCCGGGCAGCCCCAGCATTTT